The next 26 T cell receptor beta chains were all read from a single sample in a study of T cell repertoires in cytomegalovirus infection. These receptors have no identified antigens. TCRdb re-called the reads with MiXCR, one entry per CDR3 protein. The sample holds about 830,000 distinct CDR3 sequences, about 33% seen once. The material sequenced was cultured CD8+ T cells from PBMCs, taken from culture after CMV antigen stimulation. The receptors were sampled from a human donor in good health (CMV status not recorded). Some clones in this sample may be carry-over from other donors' samples.

J is TRBJ2-1 and V is TRBV5-5, with D unresolved. The germline V gene has CDR1 SGHKS and CDR2 YYEKEE (reference sequence). This CDR3 comprises 19 residues. Trimming removed 0 bases at V and 2 bases at J, with 21 bases between. CDR3: CASSLAGPRTALPYNEQFF. As DNA, the CDR3 is TGTGCCAGCAGCTTGGCCGGACCACGAACGGCCCTTCCCTACAATGAGCAGTTCTTC.

This clonotype was detected a few times. This chain joins TRBV6-2 or TRBV6-3 and TRBJ2-2; either TRBD1 or TRBD2 may supply D (5 bases each). The CDR3 is 15 amino acids. V was trimmed by 6 bases and J by 3 bases, leaving 14 bases between them. Per germline, CDR1 MNHEY and CDR2 SVGEGT. The CDR3 sequence: CASSPDGAHTGELFF. CDR3 bases: TGTGCCAGCAGCCCCGACGGGGCTCACACCGGGGAGCTGTTTTTT.

This clonotype has only a few counts. The chain joins TRBV5-5 to TRBJ2-1, with unresolved D. Germline CDR1 and CDR2: SGHKS and YYEKEE (reference sequence). CDR3 length equals 13 residues. V was shortened by 4 bases and J by 14 bases, with 19 bases between the two germline ends. The CDR3 DNA is TGTGCCAGCAGCCTAGAACCTTCAAATGTGGAGTTCTTC. Translated: CASSLEPSNVEFF.

DNA for the CDR3: TGTGCCAGCAGCCCATCCTCGAGGTCCCCTGGGAACACTGAAGCTTTCTTT. This gives the protein CASSPSSRSPGNTEAFF. The genes are TRBV7-9 and TRBJ1-1; D call uncertain. The CDR3 sequence is 17 residues long. Looked up from germline, CDR1 is SEHNR and CDR2 is FQNEAQ (reference sequence). The ends were cut back, 5 bases at V and 1 base at J, with 20 bases in the middle.

This clonotype was counted ten times or more. This rearrangement joins TRBV7-6 to TRBJ1-2; TRBD1 matches at 7 bases. The CDR3 covers 13 residues. In germline, CDR1 is SGHVS, CDR2 FNYEAQ. Trimming took 4 bases from V and 4 from J; bases not matched to a gene: 3. This chain's CDR3 is CASSWGQTYGYTF. CDR3 coding DNA: TGTGCCAGCAGCTGGGGACAGACCTATGGCTACACCTTC.

The rearrangement links TRBV4-1 to TRBJ2-1; D is undetermined. The ends were cut back, 8 bases at V and 5 bases at J, with 7 bases in the middle. Germline CDR1 and CDR2: MGHRA and YSYEKL. CDR3 size: 11 residues. Here the CDR3 reads CASGENNEQFF. DNA of the CDR3: TGCGCCAGCGGTGAGAACAATGAGCAGTTCTTC.

This clonotype was found a few times. The chain is built from TRBV5-6 and TRBJ2-2; no definite D call. Per the germline V gene, CDR1 is SGHDT and CDR2 is YYEEEE. The CDR3 totals 14 residues. The ends were cut back, 0 bases at V and 6 bases at J, with 9 bases in the middle. The CDR3 bases are TGTGCCAGCAGCTTGGTTCGTAGTGCCGGGGAGCTGTTTTTT. It specifies CASSLVRSAGELFF.

This clonotype was observed a handful of times. The gene calls are TRBV7-8 and TRBJ1-5; D remains ambiguous. Trimming took 2 bases from V and 2 from J, leaving 13 bases between them. The CDR3 runs 16 residues. The germline V gene encodes CDR1 SGHVS and CDR2 FQNEAQ. CDR3 DNA: TGTGCCAGCAGCTTATATCCCCGGCTTGGCAATCAGCCCCAGCATTTT. Encoded protein: CASSLYPRLGNQPQHF.

V is TRBV4-1 and J is TRBJ2-5; no definite D call. Germline V CDR1 and CDR2: MGHRA, YSYEKL. The CDR3 has 13 residues. The V end lost 1 base, the J end lost 1 base, and 4 bases lay between the germline ends. CDR3 nucleotide sequence: TGCGCCAGCAGCCAAGGGGTCCAAGAGACCCAGTACTTC. Protein sequence: CASSQGVQETQYF.

The V call is TRBV2, the J call TRBJ2-1; TRBD2 might be the D (7 bases). V was pared by 5 bases and J by 8 bases, with 16 bases between. The CDR3 sequence is 14 residues long. Germline CDR1 reads SNHLY; CDR2 reads FYNNEI. CDR3 nucleotides: TGTGCCAGCAGTACAGTCCGGGGGGCCGATGAGCAGTTCTTC. Protein product: CASSTVRGADEQFF.

This chain links TRBV7-6 with TRBJ2-7; no reliable D call. The CDR3 contains 14 residues. CDR1 and CDR2 (germline): SGHVS, FNYEAQ. The V and J ends lost 5 bases and 0 bases respectively, with 11 bases between them. CDR3 amino acids: CASSMGFSSYEQYF. DNA of the CDR3: TGTGCCAGCAGCATGGGATTCAGCTCCTACGAGCAGTACTTC.

This chain links TRBV19 with TRBJ2-7; 10 bases align to TRBD1. Germline V gene data show CDR1 as LNHDA and CDR2 as SQIVND (reference sequence). Trimming cost V 6 bases and J 2 bases; bases outside gene matches: 7. This CDR3 spans 15 amino acids. The CDR3 DNA follows: TGTGCCAGTAGCCACCGGGACAGGGGAACCTACGAGCAGTACTTC. This sequence encodes CASSHRDRGTYEQYF.

The chain links TRBV7-6 to TRBJ2-2, with a tentative D call TRBD1 (5 bases). V was pared by 4 bases and J by 7 bases, with 13 bases between. The CDR3 totals 14 residues. The germline gives CDR1 SGHVS, CDR2 FNYEAQ. CDR3 in amino acids: CASSSMDTIGELFF. The DNA of the CDR3 is TGTGCCAGCAGCTCGATGGACACAATCGGGGAGCTGTTTTTT.

This clonotype was recorded a few times. The chain couples TRBV6-5 to TRBJ2-1; 11 bases align to TRBD1. Germline loops: CDR1 MNHEY, CDR2 SVGAGI. The V segment lost 5 bases and the J segment 6 bases; nucleotides outside the gene matches: 6. The CDR3 covers 15 residues. For the CDR3, the DNA is TGTGCCAGCAGTAACCGGGACAGGGGGATCAATGAGCAGTTCTTC. Translation: CASSNRDRGINEQFF.

The rearrangement joins TRBV7-9 to TRBJ2-1, with 10 bases that match TRBD2. The V and J ends lost 5 bases and 8 bases, in that order; junction bases with no gene match: 6. The CDR3 loop spans 14 amino acids. Germline V CDR1 and CDR2: SEHNR, FQNEAQ (reference sequence). The CDR3 DNA sequence: TGTGCCAGCAGCGACCAGCGGGGGGGCCATGAGCAGTTCTTC. It translates to CASSDQRGGHEQFF. Supplemented by reference TRBV7-9 and TRBJ2-1, the full variable domain reads DTGVSQNPRHKITKRGQNVTFRCDPISEHNRLYWYRQTLGQGPEFLTYFQNEAQLEKSRLLSDRFSAERPKGSFSTLEIQRTEQGDSAMYLCASSDQRGGHEQFFGPGTRLTVL.

The chain couples TRBV27 to TRBJ2-2; the match to TRBD1 covers 8 bases. Germline CDR1 MNHEY, CDR2 SMNVEV (reference sequence). The CDR3 has 15 residues. V lost 4 bases to trimming and J lost 5 bases; unmatched junction nucleotides: 6. The CDR3 loop reads CASSSPGGGTGELFF. The CDR3 DNA sequence: TGTGCCAGCAGTTCTCCAGGGGGCGGGACCGGGGAGCTGTTTTTT.

This clonotype was seen a few times. The CDR3 loop is CASSPPFGVRTDTQYF. The CDR3 DNA sequence: TGTGCCAGCAGTCCTCCCTTTGGGGTCCGCACAGATACGCAGTATTTT. V usage is TRBV27 and J usage is TRBJ2-3; D unclear. The ends were cut back, 5 bases at V and 1 base at J, with 16 bases in the middle. The germline V gene has CDR1 MNHEY and CDR2 SMNVEV (reference sequence). The length of the CDR3 is 16 residues.

The rearrangement uses TRBV19 and TRBJ2-1; D gene uncertain. CDR3 length: 13 amino acids. V was shortened by 6 bases and J by 10 bases, with 16 bases between the two germline ends. The V gene's germline CDR1 is LNHDA and CDR2 SQIVND (reference sequence). This chain's CDR3 is CASSASRVREQFF. CDR3 sequence (DNA): TGTGCCAGTAGCGCGTCTAGGGTCAGAGAGCAGTTCTTC.

Worth noting for this clonotype: One end of the junction does not line up with germline, which may come from a read error. J is TRBJ2-3 and V is TRBV7-6; tentatively, D is TRBD2 (7 bases). Germline V gene data show CDR1 as SGHVS and CDR2 as FNYEAQ. The CDR3 is made up of 15 amino acids. CDR3 DNA: TGTGCCAGCGGCTTAGGGGGGGCCGGCACAGATACGCAGTATTTT. This sequence encodes CASGLGGAGTDTQYF. Combining the CDR3 with reference TRBV7-6 and TRBJ2-3 gives the whole variable domain GAGVSQSPRYKVTKRGQDVALRCDPISGHVSLYWYRQALGQGPEFLTYFNYEAQQDKSGLPNDRFSAERPEGSISTLTIQRTEQRDSAMYRCASGLGGAGTDTQYFGPGTRLTVL.

A remark on this clonotype: One end of the junction varies from germline; a read error may be responsible. The V and J genes are TRBV7-6 and TRBJ2-5, with TRBD1 identical over 9 bases. The CDR3 has 17 amino acids. Germline CDR1 reads SGHVS; CDR2 reads FNYEAQ. In nucleotides, the CDR3 is TGTGCCAGCAGCCTTCGAATTAGGACAGGGGTGCCAGAGACCCAGGACTTC. Amino acids: CASSLRIRTGVPETQDF.

This clonotype was observed a handful of times. This rearrangement joins TRBV27 to TRBJ2-7, with 12 bases identical to TRBD1. The CDR3 covers 18 residues. Germline V gives CDR1 MNHEY, CDR2 SMNVEV (reference sequence). V lost 0 bases to trimming and J lost 6 bases; unmatched junction nucleotides: 12. The CDR3 sequence is CASSLSQGQGARTSEQYF. Here the CDR3 DNA reads TGTGCCAGCAGTTTATCCCAGGGACAGGGGGCGAGAACGTCCGAGCAGTACTTC.

The chain is built from TRBV19 and TRBJ2-7; 9 bases align to TRBD1. CDR1 is LNHDA and CDR2 is SQIVND in the germline V gene (reference sequence). V gave up 3 bases and J gave up 3 bases; unmatched junction bases: 6. The CDR3 runs to 15 residues. The DNA for the CDR3 is TGTGCCAGTAGTATCGGACAGGGGACCCTCTACGAGCAGTACTTC. Protein: CASSIGQGTLYEQYF.

V is TRBV7-2 and J is TRBJ1-2, with 8 positions matching TRBD1. Trimming at V came to 5 bases and at J to 5 bases, leaving 10 bases not matched to a gene. The CDR3 contains 15 residues. The germline gives CDR1 SGHTA, CDR2 FQGNSA. The CDR3 bases are TGTGCCAGCAGCCCCGGACAGGGCCTTATGTATGGCTACACCTTC. Amino acid sequence: CASSPGQGLMYGYTF.

The V gene is TRBV7-9, the J gene TRBJ2-3; tentative D call: TRBD2 (7 bases). Per the germline V gene, CDR1 is SEHNR and CDR2 is FQNEAQ (reference sequence). CDR3 size: 16 residues. Trimming pared 5 bases from V and 2 bases from J, leaving 17 bases between. CDR3 DNA sequence: TGTGCCAGCAGCCCCCGGGAGGACAGAGACACAGATACGCAGTATTTT. Protein sequence: CASSPREDRDTDTQYF.

There are many counts of this clonotype. The J gene is TRBJ2-2, the V gene TRBV7-9; D is ambiguous. V was clipped by 4 bases and J by 3 bases, with 6 bases between them. The CDR3 runs to 13 residues. The germline V gene encodes CDR1 SEHNR and CDR2 FQNEAQ (reference sequence). The CDR3 here is CASSSDYTGELFF. The CDR3 DNA follows: TGTGCCAGCAGCTCTGATTACACCGGGGAGCTGTTTTTT. Filled out from reference TRBV7-9 and TRBJ2-2, the complete variable domain reads DTGVSQNPRHKITKRGQNVTFRCDPISEHNRLYWYRQTLGQGPEFLTYFQNEAQLEKSRLLSDRFSAERPKGSFSTLEIQRTEQGDSAMYLCASSSDYTGELFFGEGSRLTVL.

In DNA form, the CDR3 reads TGTGCCAGCAGCTTACCGGACAGGGGGTCGCGCTATGGCTACACCTTC. Amino acid sequence: CASSLPDRGSRYGYTF. The chain carries TRBV7-2 and TRBJ1-2, with 10 bases lining up with TRBD1. Germline values: CDR1 SGHTA, CDR2 FQGNSA. V lost 2 bases and J lost 4; bases outside the gene matches: 7. This CDR3 spans 16 amino acids. Using reference TRBV7-2 and TRBJ1-2 for the parts outside the CDR3, the full variable domain is GAGVSQSPSNKVTEKGKDVELRCDPISGHTALYWYRQSLGQGLEFLIYFQGNSAPDKSGLPSDRFSAERTGGSVSTLTIQRTQQEDSAVYLCASSLPDRGSRYGYTFGSGTRLTVV.